A few counts support the clone carrying this T cell receptor (beta chain). As yet, its antigen is unknown. Unique molecular identifiers featured in how the TCRbeta library was prepared. TCRdb re-called the PCR reads through MiXCR, storing one row per CDR3 protein. The sample lists almost 250,000 distinct CDR3 sequences, about 25% occurring once. There are 13 residues in the CDR3. Germline V gives CDR1 DFQATT, CDR2 SNEGSKA (reference sequence). V was trimmed by 6 bases and J by 0 bases, leaving 6 bases between them. The data stem from a study of T-cell reconstitution after alpha-beta-depleted transplantation in children. Study-wide results and limits: From surviving recipient T cells and thymic progenitors came the high day-60 TCRbeta diversity observed in some patients. Once a year had passed after transplant, T-cell counts and diversity came mostly from newly produced T cells. Expanded clones from the graft, numbering several hundred, reportedly supplied alpha-beta T cells about two months after transplant.

The TCR sequence derives from a girl aged 2 to 9 with Fanconi anemia, due to receive a stem cell transplant. The source material was PBMCs, sampled before TCRalphabeta/CD19-depleted stem cell transplant. The rearrangement joins TRBV20-1 to TRBJ2-6; D gene unclear. CDR3 in DNA: TGCAGTGCGCCCCCCTCTGGGGCCAACGTCCTGACTTTC. Translated: CSAPPSGANVLTF.